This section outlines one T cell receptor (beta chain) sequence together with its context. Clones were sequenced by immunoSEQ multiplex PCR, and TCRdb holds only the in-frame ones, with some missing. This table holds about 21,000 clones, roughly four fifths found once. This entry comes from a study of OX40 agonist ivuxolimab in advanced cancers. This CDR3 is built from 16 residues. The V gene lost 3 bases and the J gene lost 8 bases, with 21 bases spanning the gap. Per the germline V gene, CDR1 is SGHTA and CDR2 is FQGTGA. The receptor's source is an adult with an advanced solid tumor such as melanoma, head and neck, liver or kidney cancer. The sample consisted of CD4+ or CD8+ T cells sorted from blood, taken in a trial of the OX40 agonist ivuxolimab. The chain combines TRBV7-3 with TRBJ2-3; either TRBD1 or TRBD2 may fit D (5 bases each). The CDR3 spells CASSFRSPGQNGTQYF. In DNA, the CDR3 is TGTGCCAGCAGCTTTCGATCCCCGGGGCAGAACGGTACGCAGTATTTT.